The 29 T cell receptor beta chains below all came from one sample that was sequenced in a study of identical twins. A single record per CDR3 protein comes from TCRdb applying MiXCR to the 5' RACE reads. Of about 790,000 distinct CDR3 sequences in the sample, 15% to 20% were seen once. The data also belong to a second study, concerning T cells expressing NK-cell markers.

The sequenced sample consisted of PBMCs. These receptors were collected from a young woman in good health.

This clonotype has at least ten counts. The CDR3 is CSALGWNVGNQPQHF. CDR3 DNA sequence: TGCAGTGCTCTAGGATGGAACGTTGGCAATCAGCCCCAGCATTTT. This chain uses TRBV20-1 with TRBJ1-5; D uncertain. Trimming removed 5 bases at V and 2 bases at J, with 16 bases between. This CDR3 has 15 amino acids. CDR1 and CDR2 from the germline V gene are DFQATT and SNEGSKA (reference sequence).

This clonotype has just a few counts. The chain combines TRBV4-3 with TRBJ2-3; D remains unclear. This CDR3 has 15 amino acids. Germline V lookup: CDR1 LGHNA, CDR2 YSLEER. Trimming shortened V by 0 bases and J by 2 bases, and 9 bases separated the two germline ends. Here the CDR3 DNA reads TGCGCCAGCAGCCAAGAAGCGACACACACAGATACGCAGTATTTT. It translates to CASSQEATHTDTQYF.

A few counts support this clonotype. The chain carries TRBV12-3 or TRBV12-4 and TRBJ2-2, with 12 bases matching TRBD2. The CDR3 has 15 residues. V lost 6 bases to trimming and J lost 5 bases; unmatched junction nucleotides: 4. CDR3 amino acids: CASSGLAGTTGELFF. As DNA, the CDR3 is TGTGCCAGCAGCGGACTAGCGGGAACAACCGGGGAGCTGTTTTTT.

V usage is TRBV10-3 and J usage is TRBJ2-7; D is undetermined. Germline CDR1 is ENHRY and CDR2 is SYGVKD. Trimming pared 3 bases from V and 5 bases from J, leaving 14 bases between. This CDR3 is 14 amino acids long. The CDR3 DNA reads as TGTGCCATCAGTGACGTAGGATCCGGAGACGAGCAGTACTTC. Translation gives CAISDVGSGDEQYF.

Only one count was recorded for this clonotype. The chain couples TRBV6-2 or TRBV6-3 to TRBJ1-5; D uncertain. Germline values: CDR1 MNHEY, CDR2 SVGEGT. V was trimmed by 2 bases and J by 5 bases, leaving 10 bases between them. The CDR3 runs 14 residues. CDR3 residues: CASSYEPFYQPQHF. DNA for the CDR3: TGTGCCAGCAGTTACGAGCCTTTTTATCAGCCCCAGCATTTT.

This clonotype was recorded a few times. This chain uses TRBV7-2 with TRBJ1-1; D remains unclear. Deletions cut 2 bases from V and 2 bases from J, with 9 bases between. The CDR3 is made up of 14 amino acids. From germline, CDR1 is SGHTA and CDR2 FQGNSA. In nucleotides, the CDR3 is TGTGCCAGCAGCTTAATTCGGGGAAACACTGAAGCTTTCTTT. Protein sequence: CASSLIRGNTEAFF.

This chain joins TRBV7-9 and TRBJ2-5; D possibly corresponds to TRBD1 (5 bases). The CDR3 totals 12 residues. The germline CDR1 and CDR2 sequences are SEHNR and FQNEAQ (reference sequence). V lost 6 bases to trimming and J lost 3 bases, with 8 bases between them. The DNA for the CDR3 is TGTGCCAGCAGGACGACAGAAGAGACCCAGTACTTC. It yields the protein CASRTTEETQYF.

This clonotype was counted at least ten times. The V and J genes are TRBV5-1 and TRBJ2-4, with TRBD1 matching over 9 bases. Germline values: CDR1 SGHRS, CDR2 YFSETQ. The V gene end was trimmed by 8 bases and the J gene end by 7 bases; junction bases not matched to a gene: 7. This CDR3 is built from 13 residues. CDR3 in DNA: TGCGCCAGTGGACAGGGGACCCTGAACATTCAGTACTTC. Amino acid sequence: CASGQGTLNIQYF.

This clonotype was counted a few times. V usage is TRBV12-3 or TRBV12-4 and J usage is TRBJ2-5; 7 positions agree with TRBD1. The CDR3 spans 14 residues. The junction had 9 bases not matched to a gene; V was cut back by 6 bases and J by 5 bases. The CDR3 bases are TGTGCCAGCAGGCAACAGGGGTTTTGGGAGACCCAGTACTTC. Translating gives CASRQQGFWETQYF.

This clonotype showed up many times. Germline and junction disagree at one end, which may indicate a read error. The chain employs TRBV12-3 or TRBV12-4 and TRBJ1-5; D gene unclear. This CDR3 comprises 13 residues. CDR3 amino acids: CASSLVGNQPQHF. In DNA form, the CDR3 reads TGTGCCAGCAGCTTAGTGGGAAATCAGCCCCAGCATTTT.

The J gene is TRBJ2-7, the V gene TRBV12-3 or TRBV12-4; D may be TRBD1 (6 bases). V was pared by 5 bases and J by 7 bases, with 21 bases between. CDR3 length: 15 residues. In nucleotides, the CDR3 is TGTGCCAGCAGTCCGCGTGGGACGCGCGGACAGGAGCAGTACTTC. Encoded protein: CASSPRGTRGQEQYF.

The V and J genes are TRBV4-3 and TRBJ1-2, with 7 bases identical to TRBD1. Per germline, CDR1 LGHNA and CDR2 YSLEER. This CDR3 spans 14 amino acids. The V segment lost 3 bases and the J segment 7 bases; nucleotides outside the gene matches: 8. The CDR3 DNA is TGCGCCAGCAGCCAGGAACGCACAGGGGCTGGCTACACCTTC. Protein: CASSQERTGAGYTF.

The chain combines TRBV7-9 with TRBJ1-2; D is possibly TRBD1 (6 bases). The CDR3 contains 15 residues. V lost 1 base, J lost 8 bases, and 17 bases lay in between. Germline values: CDR1 SEHNR, CDR2 FQNEAQ (reference sequence). This CDR3 reads CASSLGQAKAWGYTF. The CDR3, as DNA: TGTGCCAGCAGCTTAGGACAGGCAAAGGCGTGGGGCTACACCTTC. Supplemented by reference TRBV7-9 and TRBJ1-2, the full variable domain reads DTGVSQNPRHKITKRGQNVTFRCDPISEHNRLYWYRQTLGQGPEFLTYFQNEAQLEKSRLLSDRFSAERPKGSFSTLEIQRTEQGDSAMYLCASSLGQAKAWGYTFGSGTRLTVV.

The genes are TRBV7-2 and TRBJ2-2; D is tentatively TRBD1 or TRBD2 (5 bases each). Germline lookup yields CDR1 SGHTA and CDR2 FQGNSA. Trimming left V 1 base short and J 4 bases short, with 10 bases between. The CDR3 is 15 residues long. This chain's CDR3 is CASSLGGQGTGELFF. As DNA, the CDR3 is TGTGCCAGCAGCTTAGGCGGGCAGGGCACCGGGGAGCTGTTTTTT.

There are many counts of this clonotype. The V call is TRBV3-1, the J call TRBJ2-7; a weak D match, TRBD2 (6 bases). The V and J ends lost 3 bases and 7 bases respectively, with 7 bases between them. The CDR3 is 11 amino acids. Germline V CDR1 and CDR2: LGHDT, YNNKEL (reference sequence). CDR3: CASSQAGEQYF. The DNA for the CDR3 is TGTGCCAGCAGCCAGGCGGGAGAGCAGTACTTC.

The chain recombines TRBV6-2 or TRBV6-3 with TRBJ2-1; 9 nucleotides line up with TRBD2. Germline loops: CDR1 MNHEY, CDR2 SVGEGT. The CDR3 consists of 13 residues. J lost 10 bases, V lost 1 base, and 2 bases had no gene match. CDR3 coding DNA: TGTGCCAGCAGTTACTTCGCGGGAGGGGAGCAGTTCTTC. Amino acid sequence: CASSYFAGGEQFF.

The J gene is TRBJ2-7, the V gene TRBV5-1; a weak D match, TRBD2 (5 bases). The length of the CDR3 is 15 residues. Germline V lookup: CDR1 SGHRS, CDR2 YFSETQ. V dropped 2 bases and J dropped 2 bases, with 14 bases sitting between them. The DNA of the CDR3 is TGCGCCAGCAGCTTAATAGGAGGCCGAACCTACGAGCAGTACTTC. Amino acids: CASSLIGGRTYEQYF.

The rearrangement links TRBV7-9 to TRBJ1-1, with D unclear. The CDR3 loop spans 15 amino acids. Germline V gene lookup returns CDR1 SEHNR and CDR2 FQNEAQ (reference sequence). Trimming took off 5 bases at V and 1 base at J, with 14 bases between the two ends. DNA for the CDR3: TGTGCCAGCAGCCCTCTGGGTATGGGGAACACTGAAGCTTTCTTT. Protein: CASSPLGMGNTEAFF.

The rearrangement uses TRBV20-1 and TRBJ2-7, with 11 positions matching TRBD1. The germline V gene encodes CDR1 DFQATT and CDR2 SNEGSKA (reference sequence). The CDR3 has 15 amino acids. Trimming removed 6 bases from V and 0 bases from J; junction bases left unmatched: 7. The CDR3 spells CSANRDRGNSYEQYF. The CDR3 DNA sequence: TGCAGTGCCAACCGGGACAGGGGGAACTCCTACGAGCAGTACTTC.

This clonotype occurred many times. The chain uses TRBV20-1 and TRBJ2-7, with 7 positions matching TRBD1. The CDR3 runs 14 residues. Germline CDR1 is DFQATT and CDR2 is SNEGSKA (reference sequence). The trim removed 4 bases at V and 3 bases at J, leaving 9 bases unmatched. The CDR3 nucleotides are TGCAGTGCTAAGCCACCCGGGACAGACTACGAGCAGTACTTC. Residues: CSAKPPGTDYEQYF.

A few counts support this clonotype. The chain uses TRBV5-4 and TRBJ1-1; D remains unclear. This CDR3 has 14 amino acids. Deletions cut 5 bases from V and 3 bases from J, with 14 bases between. From germline, CDR1 is SGHNT and CDR2 YYREEE (reference sequence). CDR3 protein: CASRFQAADTEAFF. The CDR3 DNA is TGTGCCAGCAGGTTCCAAGCCGCGGACACTGAAGCTTTCTTT.

V and J are TRBV12-3 or TRBV12-4 and TRBJ2-1; no firm D call. The V end was cut by 2 bases, the J end by 7 bases, with 9 bases between. This CDR3 has 13 amino acids. In DNA form, the CDR3 reads TGTGCCAGCAGTTTAATCGGGCGGAATGAGCAGTTCTTC. Amino acids: CASSLIGRNEQFF.

The chain is built from TRBV5-6 and TRBJ1-2, with D tentatively TRBD1 (6 bases). Germline CDR1 and CDR2: SGHDT and YYEEEE. Trimming took 1 base from V and 2 from J, leaving 9 bases between them. This CDR3 has 14 residues. CDR3 sequence: CASSLMQGNYGYTF. DNA of the CDR3: TGTGCCAGCAGCTTGATGCAGGGGAACTATGGCTACACCTTC. Supplemented by reference TRBV5-6 and TRBJ1-2, the full variable domain reads DAGVTQSPTHLIKTRGQQVTLRCSPKSGHDTVSWYQQALGQGPQFIFQYYEEEERQRGNFPDRFSGHQFPNYSSELNVNALLLGDSALYLCASSLMQGNYGYTFGSGTRLTVV.

V and J are TRBV6-2 or TRBV6-3 and TRBJ1-1; tentative D call: TRBD1 (6 bases). The CDR3 loop spans 14 amino acids. V shed 6 bases and J shed 4 bases, with 15 bases lying between them. Germline V gene lookup returns CDR1 MNHEY and CDR2 SVGEGT. This chain's CDR3 is CASSRQGFSTEAFF. CDR3 nucleotide sequence: TGTGCCAGCAGCCGGCAGGGGTTTAGCACTGAAGCTTTCTTT.

This clonotype was observed a single time. The chain links TRBV20-1 to TRBJ2-1; D unresolved. Trimming removed 0 bases at V and 6 bases at J, with 27 bases between. The CDR3 has 19 residues. Per germline, CDR1 DFQATT and CDR2 SNEGSKA (reference sequence). CDR3 residues: CSAREGHPPRSPASNEQFF. Written as DNA, the CDR3 is TGCAGTGCTAGAGAAGGCCACCCCCCACGCTCACCAGCCTCCAATGAGCAGTTCTTC.

This chain uses TRBV5-1 with TRBJ2-7, with TRBD2 matching over 8 bases. The length of the CDR3 is 16 residues. CDR1 is SGHRS, CDR2 YFSETQ, per germline. The J segment lost 4 bases and the V segment lost 4 bases, leaving 13 bases of the junction unmatched. The CDR3 loop is CASSRDRSGMMYEQYF. CDR3 DNA sequence: TGCGCCAGCAGCCGTGATCGTAGCGGGATGATGTACGAGCAGTACTTC.

This chain connects TRBV11-2 to TRBJ1-1; D remains ambiguous. The germline V gene has CDR1 SGHAT and CDR2 FQNNGV. The CDR3 sequence is 13 residues long. V was trimmed by 8 bases and J by 8 bases, leaving 18 bases between them. The CDR3 DNA follows: TGTGCCAGCTCGGAGTTCTCGGGGTTGGAAGCTTTCTTT. Its translation is CASSEFSGLEAFF. Combining the CDR3 with reference TRBV11-2 and TRBJ1-1 gives the whole variable domain EAGVAQSPRYKIIEKRQSVAFWCNPISGHATLYWYQQILGQGPKLLIQFQNNGVVDDSQLPKDRFSAERLKGVDSTLKIQPAKLEDSAVYLCASSEFSGLEAFFGQGTRLTVV.

This clonotype came up a few times. A much larger clone differs by one base, so this may be a read error. The chain carries TRBV7-3 and TRBJ1-1; perhaps TRBD1 as D (6 bases). The CDR3 runs 13 residues. Per the germline V gene, CDR1 is SGHTA and CDR2 is FQGTGA. Trimming took off 5 bases at V and 4 bases at J, with 11 bases between the two ends. For the CDR3, the DNA is TGTGCCAGCAGCCCCCAGGGGACCACTGAAGCTTTCTTT. Residues: CASSPQGTTEAFF.

This clonotype showed up just a few times. The chain links TRBV20-1 to TRBJ2-2, with a weak D call TRBD1 (5 bases). Trimming took off 5 bases at V and 0 bases at J, with 10 bases between the two ends. In germline, CDR1 is DFQATT, CDR2 SNEGSKA (reference sequence). CDR3 size: 14 residues. The CDR3 loop is CSAAGHSNTGELFF. DNA of the CDR3: TGCAGTGCTGCAGGGCACTCGAACACCGGGGAGCTGTTTTTT.